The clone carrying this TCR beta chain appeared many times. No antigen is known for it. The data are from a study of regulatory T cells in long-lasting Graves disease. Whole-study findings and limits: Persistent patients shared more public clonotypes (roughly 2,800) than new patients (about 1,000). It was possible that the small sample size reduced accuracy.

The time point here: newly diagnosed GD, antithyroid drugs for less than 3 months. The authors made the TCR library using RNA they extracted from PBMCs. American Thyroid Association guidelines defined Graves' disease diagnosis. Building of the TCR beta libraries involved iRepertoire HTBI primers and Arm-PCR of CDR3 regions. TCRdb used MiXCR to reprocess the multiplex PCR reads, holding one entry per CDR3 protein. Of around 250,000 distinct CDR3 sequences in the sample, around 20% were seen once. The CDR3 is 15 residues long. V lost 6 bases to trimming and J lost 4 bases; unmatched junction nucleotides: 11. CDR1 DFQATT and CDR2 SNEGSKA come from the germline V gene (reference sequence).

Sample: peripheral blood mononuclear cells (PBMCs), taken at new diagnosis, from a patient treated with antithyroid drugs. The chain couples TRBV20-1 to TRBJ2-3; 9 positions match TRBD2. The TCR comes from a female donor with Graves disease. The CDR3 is CSAKLLRGGADTQYF. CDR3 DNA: TGCAGTGCCAAGCTACTGCGGGGGGGCGCAGATACGCAGTATTTT.